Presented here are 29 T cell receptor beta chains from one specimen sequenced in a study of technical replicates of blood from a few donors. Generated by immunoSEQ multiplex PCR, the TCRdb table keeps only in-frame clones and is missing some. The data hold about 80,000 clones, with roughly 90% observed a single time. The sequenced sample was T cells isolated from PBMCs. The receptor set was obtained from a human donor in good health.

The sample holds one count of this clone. The CDR3, as DNA: TGTGCCAGCAGTCTACTAGGACTAGCGGAAGAGACCCAGTACTTC. This codes for CASSLLGLAEETQYF. The genes are TRBV6-5 and TRBJ2-5; 10 bases map to TRBD2. Germline lookup yields CDR1 MNHEY and CDR2 SVGAGI. The CDR3 runs to 15 residues. V dropped 5 bases and J dropped 3; count of bases not matched to a gene: 6.

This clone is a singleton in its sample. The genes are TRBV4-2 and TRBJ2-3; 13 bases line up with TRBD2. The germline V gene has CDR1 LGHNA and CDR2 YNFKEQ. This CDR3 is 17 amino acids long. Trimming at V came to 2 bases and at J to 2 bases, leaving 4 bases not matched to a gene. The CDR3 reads CASSQPGLAGPTDTQYF. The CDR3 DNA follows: TGTGCCAGCAGCCAACCGGGACTAGCGGGACCCACAGATACGCAGTATTTT.

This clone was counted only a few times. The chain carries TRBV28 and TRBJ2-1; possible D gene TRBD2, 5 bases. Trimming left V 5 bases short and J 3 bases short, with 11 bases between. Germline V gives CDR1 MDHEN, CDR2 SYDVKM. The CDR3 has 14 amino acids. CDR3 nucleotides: TGTGCCAGCAGTACCTCCGGGAACTACAATGAGCAGTTCTTC. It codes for CASSTSGNYNEQFF.

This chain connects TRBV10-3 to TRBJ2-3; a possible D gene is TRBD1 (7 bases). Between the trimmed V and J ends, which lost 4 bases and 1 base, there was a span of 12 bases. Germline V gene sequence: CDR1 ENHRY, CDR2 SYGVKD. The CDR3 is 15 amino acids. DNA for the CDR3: TGTGCCATCAGTGGGAGCAGGGGGGGCACAGATACGCAGTATTTT. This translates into CAISGSRGGTDTQYF.

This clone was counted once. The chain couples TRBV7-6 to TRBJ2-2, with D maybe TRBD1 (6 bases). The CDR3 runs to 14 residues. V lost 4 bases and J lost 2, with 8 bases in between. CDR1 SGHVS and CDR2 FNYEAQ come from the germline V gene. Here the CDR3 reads CASSYRVNTGELFF. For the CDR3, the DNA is TGTGCCAGCAGCTACAGGGTTAACACCGGGGAGCTGTTTTTT.

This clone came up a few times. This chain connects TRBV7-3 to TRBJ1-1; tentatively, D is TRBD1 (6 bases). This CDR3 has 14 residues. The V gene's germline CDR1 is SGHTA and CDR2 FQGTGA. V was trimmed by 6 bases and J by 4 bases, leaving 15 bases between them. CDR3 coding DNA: TGTGCCAGCAGTAATAAACAGGGTTCCACTGAAGCTTTCTTT. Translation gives CASSNKQGSTEAFF. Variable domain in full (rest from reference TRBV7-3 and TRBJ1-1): GAGVSQTPSNKVTEKGKYVELRCDPISGHTALYWYRQSLGQGPEFLIYFQGTGAADDSGLPNDRFFAVRPEGSVSTLKIQRTERGDSAVYLCASSNKQGSTEAFFGQGTRLTVV.

The CDR3 loop is CASSDRTSNYGYTF. The CDR3 DNA sequence: TGTGCCAGCAGCGACAGGACATCTAACTATGGCTACACCTTC. J is TRBJ1-2 and V is TRBV9; D may be TRBD1 (5 bases). V shed 3 bases and J shed 0 bases, with 9 bases lying between them. This CDR3 has 14 amino acids. Germline V gives CDR1 SGDLS, CDR2 YYNGEE.

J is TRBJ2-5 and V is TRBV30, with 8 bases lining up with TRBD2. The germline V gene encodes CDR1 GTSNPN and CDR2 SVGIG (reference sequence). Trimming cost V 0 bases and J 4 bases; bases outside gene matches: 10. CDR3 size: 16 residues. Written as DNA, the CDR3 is TGTGCCTGGAGTGTAGGAGCGGGAGATGTTTTAGAGACCCAGTACTTC. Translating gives CAWSVGAGDVLETQYF.

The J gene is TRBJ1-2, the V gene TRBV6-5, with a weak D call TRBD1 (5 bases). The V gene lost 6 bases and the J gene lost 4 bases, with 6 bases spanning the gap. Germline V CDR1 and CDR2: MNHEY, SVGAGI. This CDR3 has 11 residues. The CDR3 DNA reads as TGTGCCAGCAGCCAGGGCTATGGCTACACCTTC. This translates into CASSQGYGYTF.

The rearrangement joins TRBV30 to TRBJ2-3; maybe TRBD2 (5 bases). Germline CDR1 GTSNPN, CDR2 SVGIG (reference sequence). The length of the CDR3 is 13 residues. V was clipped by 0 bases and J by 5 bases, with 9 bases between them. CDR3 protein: CAWSVLAGDTQYF. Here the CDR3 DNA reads TGTGCCTGGAGTGTGCTAGCTGGAGATACGCAGTATTTT.

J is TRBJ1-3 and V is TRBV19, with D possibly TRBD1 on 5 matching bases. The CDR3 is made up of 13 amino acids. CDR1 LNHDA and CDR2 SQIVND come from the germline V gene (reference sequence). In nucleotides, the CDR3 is TGTGGAGCAGGGCAAAGCTCTGGAAACACCATATATTTT. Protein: CGAGQSSGNTIYF.

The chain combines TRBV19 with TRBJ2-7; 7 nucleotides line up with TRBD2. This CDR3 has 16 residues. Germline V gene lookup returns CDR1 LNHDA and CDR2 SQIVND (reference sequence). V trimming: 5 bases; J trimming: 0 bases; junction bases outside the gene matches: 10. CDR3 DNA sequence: TGTGCCAGTAGTGTACAACTAGCGCCAAGCTCCTACGAGCAGTACTTC. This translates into CASSVQLAPSSYEQYF.

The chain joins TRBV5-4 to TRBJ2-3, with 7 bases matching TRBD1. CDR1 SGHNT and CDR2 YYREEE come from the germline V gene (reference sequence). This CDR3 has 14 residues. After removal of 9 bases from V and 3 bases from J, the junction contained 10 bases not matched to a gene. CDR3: CAIHTGTATDTQYF. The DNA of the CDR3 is TGTGCCATCCATACCGGGACAGCAACAGATACGCAGTATTTT.

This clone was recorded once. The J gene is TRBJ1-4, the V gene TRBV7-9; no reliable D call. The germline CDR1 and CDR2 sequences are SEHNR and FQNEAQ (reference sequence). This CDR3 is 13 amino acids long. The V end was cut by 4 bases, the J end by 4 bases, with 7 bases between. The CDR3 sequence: CASSSGSNEKLFF. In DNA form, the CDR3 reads TGTGCCAGCAGCTCCGGGAGTAATGAAAAACTGTTTTTT.

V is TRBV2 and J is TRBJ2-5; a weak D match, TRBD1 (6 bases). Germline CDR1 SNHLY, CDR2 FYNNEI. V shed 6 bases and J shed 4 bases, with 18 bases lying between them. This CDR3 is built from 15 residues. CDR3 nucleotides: TGTGCCAGCAGGGTAAATACAGGGTACGGAGAGACCCAGTACTTC. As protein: CASRVNTGYGETQYF. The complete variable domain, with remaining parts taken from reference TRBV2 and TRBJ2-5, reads EPEVTQTPSHQVTQMGQEVILRCVPISNHLYFYWYRQILGQKVEFLVSFYNNEISEKSEIFDDQFSVERPDGSNFTLKIRSTKLEDSAMYFCASRVNTGYGETQYFGPGTRLLVL.

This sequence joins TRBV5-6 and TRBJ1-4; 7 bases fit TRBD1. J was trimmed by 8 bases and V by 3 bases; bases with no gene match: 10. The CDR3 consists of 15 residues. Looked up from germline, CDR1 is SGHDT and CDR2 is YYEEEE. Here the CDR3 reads CASSYIEGAREKLFF. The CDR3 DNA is TGTGCCAGCAGCTATATCGAGGGGGCGCGGGAAAAACTGTTTTTT.

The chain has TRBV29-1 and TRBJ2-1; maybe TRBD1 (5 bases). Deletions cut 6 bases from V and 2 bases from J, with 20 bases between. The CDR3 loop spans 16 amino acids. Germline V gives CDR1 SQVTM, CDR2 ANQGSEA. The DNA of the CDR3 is TGCAGCGTGGATACCGGACAATTTTGGGCCTACAATGAGCAGTTCTTC. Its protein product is CSVDTGQFWAYNEQFF.

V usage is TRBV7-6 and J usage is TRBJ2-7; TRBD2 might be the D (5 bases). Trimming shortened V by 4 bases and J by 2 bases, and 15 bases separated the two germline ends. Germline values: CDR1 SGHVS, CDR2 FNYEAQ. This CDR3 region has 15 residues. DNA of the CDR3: TGTGCCAGCAGCTCGGAGCCGGGAACCGCCTACGAGCAGTACTTC. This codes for CASSSEPGTAYEQYF.

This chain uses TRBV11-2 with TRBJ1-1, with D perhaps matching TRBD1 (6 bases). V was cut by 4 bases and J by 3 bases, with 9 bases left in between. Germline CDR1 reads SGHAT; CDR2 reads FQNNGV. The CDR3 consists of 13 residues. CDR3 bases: TGTGCCAGCAGCTCCGGACAGTACACTGAAGCTTTCTTT. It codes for CASSSGQYTEAFF.

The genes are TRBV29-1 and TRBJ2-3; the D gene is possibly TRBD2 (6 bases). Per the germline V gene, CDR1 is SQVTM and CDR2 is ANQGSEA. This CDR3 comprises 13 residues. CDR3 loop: CTVRGTSTDTQYF. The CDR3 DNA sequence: TGCACCGTCAGAGGGACTAGCACAGATACGCAGTATTTT.

CDR3 coding DNA: TGTGCCAGCAGGTGGACAGGGGGCATGGACGAGCAGTACTTC. Encoded protein: CASRWTGGMDEQYF. The chain joins TRBV2 to TRBJ2-7; 11 bases agree with TRBD1. The CDR3 has 14 residues. Trimming at V came to 6 bases and at J to 5 bases, leaving 6 bases not matched to a gene. Germline CDR1 SNHLY, CDR2 FYNNEI. Based on the CDR3 plus reference TRBV2 and TRBJ2-7, the full variable domain is EPEVTQTPSHQVTQMGQEVILRCVPISNHLYFYWYRQILGQKVEFLVSFYNNEISEKSEIFDDQFSVERPDGSNFTLKIRSTKLEDSAMYFCASRWTGGMDEQYFGPGTRLTVT.

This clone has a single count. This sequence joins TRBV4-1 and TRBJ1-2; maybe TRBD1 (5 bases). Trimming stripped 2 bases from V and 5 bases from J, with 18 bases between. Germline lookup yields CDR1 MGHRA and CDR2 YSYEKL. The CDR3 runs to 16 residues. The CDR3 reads CASSQKGQGGYYGYTF. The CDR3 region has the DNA TGCGCCAGCAGCCAAAAGGGGCAGGGAGGGTATTATGGCTACACCTTC.

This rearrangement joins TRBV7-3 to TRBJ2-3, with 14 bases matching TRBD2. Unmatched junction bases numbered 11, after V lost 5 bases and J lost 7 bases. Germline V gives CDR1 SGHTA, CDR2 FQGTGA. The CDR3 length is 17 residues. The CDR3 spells CASSPLRLAGGKNTQYF. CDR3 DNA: TGTGCCAGCAGCCCTCTCCGACTAGCGGGAGGGAAGAATACGCAGTATTTT.

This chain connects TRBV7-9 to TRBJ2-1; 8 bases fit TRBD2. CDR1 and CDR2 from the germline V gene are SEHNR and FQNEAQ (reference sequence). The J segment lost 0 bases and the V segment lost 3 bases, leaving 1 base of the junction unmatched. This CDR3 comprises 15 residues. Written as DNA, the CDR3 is TGTGCCAGCAGCTTTAGCGGGGCCTCCTACAATGAGCAGTTCTTC. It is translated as CASSFSGASYNEQFF. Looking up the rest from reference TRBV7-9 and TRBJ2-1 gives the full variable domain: DTGVSQNPRHKITKRGQNVTFRCDPISEHNRLYWYRQTLGQGPEFLTYFQNEAQLEKSRLLSDRFSAERPKGSFSTLEIQRTEQGDSAMYLCASSFSGASYNEQFFGPGTRLTVL.

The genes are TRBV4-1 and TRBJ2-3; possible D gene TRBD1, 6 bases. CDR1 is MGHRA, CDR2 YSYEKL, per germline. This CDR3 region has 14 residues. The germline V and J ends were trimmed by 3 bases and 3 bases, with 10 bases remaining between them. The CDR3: CASSHPTGTDTQYF. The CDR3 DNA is TGCGCCAGCAGCCATCCCACAGGGACAGATACGCAGTATTTT.

DNA of the CDR3: TGCAGCGTTGAGGTCAGGGCCGCCTACGAGCAGTACTTC. Encoded protein: CSVEVRAAYEQYF. V gene TRBV29-1 combines with J gene TRBJ2-7; D is possibly TRBD1 (5 bases). The CDR3 spans 13 residues. Trimming pared 3 bases from V and 2 bases from J, leaving 11 bases between. Germline V gives CDR1 SQVTM, CDR2 ANQGSEA.

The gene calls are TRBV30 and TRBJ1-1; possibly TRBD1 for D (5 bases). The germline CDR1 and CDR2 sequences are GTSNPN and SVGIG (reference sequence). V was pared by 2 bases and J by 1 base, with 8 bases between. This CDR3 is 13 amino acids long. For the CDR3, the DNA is TGTGCCTGGAGTTATCAGGGGAACACTGAAGCTTTCTTT. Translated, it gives CAWSYQGNTEAFF.

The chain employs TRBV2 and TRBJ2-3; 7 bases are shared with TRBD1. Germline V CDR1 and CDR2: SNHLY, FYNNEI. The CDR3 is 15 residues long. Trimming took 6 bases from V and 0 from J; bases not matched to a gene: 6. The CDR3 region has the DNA TGTGCCAGCAGGCTGGACAGGACAAGCACAGATACGCAGTATTTT. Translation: CASRLDRTSTDTQYF.

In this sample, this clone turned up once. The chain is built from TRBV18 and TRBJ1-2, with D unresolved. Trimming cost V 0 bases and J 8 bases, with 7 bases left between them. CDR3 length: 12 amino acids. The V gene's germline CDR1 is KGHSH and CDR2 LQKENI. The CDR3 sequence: CASSPPPSGYTF. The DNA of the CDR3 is TGTGCCAGCTCACCACCTCCGTCCGGCTACACCTTC.